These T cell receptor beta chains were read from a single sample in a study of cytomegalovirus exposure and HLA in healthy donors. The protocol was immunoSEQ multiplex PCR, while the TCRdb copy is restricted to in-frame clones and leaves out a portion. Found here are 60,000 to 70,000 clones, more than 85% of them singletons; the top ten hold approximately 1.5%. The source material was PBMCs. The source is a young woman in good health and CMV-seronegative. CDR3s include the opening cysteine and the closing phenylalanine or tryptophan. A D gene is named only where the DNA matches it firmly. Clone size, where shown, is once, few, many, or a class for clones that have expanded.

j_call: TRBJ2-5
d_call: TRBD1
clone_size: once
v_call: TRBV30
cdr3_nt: TGTGCCTGGAGTGCGCTACCTCGGACAGGGGGTTTTCAAGAGACCCAGTACTTC
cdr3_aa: CAWSALPRTGGFQETQYF

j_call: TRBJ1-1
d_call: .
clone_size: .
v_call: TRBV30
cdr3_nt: TGTGCCTGGAACAGGGACCGAGGAAAAATGACTGAAGCTTTCTTT
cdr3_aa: CAWNRDRGKMTEAFF

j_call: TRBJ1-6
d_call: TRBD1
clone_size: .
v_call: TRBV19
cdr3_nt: TGTGCCAGTAACCCGGAGCTGGGACAGGGTGCTTCACCCCTCCACTTT
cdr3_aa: CASNPELGQGASPLHF

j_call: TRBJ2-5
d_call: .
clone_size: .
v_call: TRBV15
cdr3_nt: TGTGCCACCAGCAGAGACCAAGTGGGTCTGGGCGAGACCCAGTACTTC
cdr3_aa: CATSRDQVGLGETQYF

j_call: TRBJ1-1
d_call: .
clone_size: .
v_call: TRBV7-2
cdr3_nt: TGTGCCAGCAGCTTAGATTGGAGTGGAGCTTTCTTT
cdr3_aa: CASSLDWSGAFF

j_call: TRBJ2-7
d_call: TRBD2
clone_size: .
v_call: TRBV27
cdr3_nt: TGTGCCAGCAAAGTACTTCTAGCGGGAGGGTCCGAGCAGTACTTC
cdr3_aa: CASKVLLAGGSEQYF

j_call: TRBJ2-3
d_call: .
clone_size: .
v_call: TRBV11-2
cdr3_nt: TGTGCCAGCAGCCCTCGCGGTCCGACCTCGGTCCGGGATACGCAGTATTTT
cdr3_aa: CASSPRGPTSVRDTQYF

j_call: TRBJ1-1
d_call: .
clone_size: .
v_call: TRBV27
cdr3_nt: TGTGCCAGCAGACCCCCGGGGAACACTGAAGCTTTCTTT
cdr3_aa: CASRPPGNTEAFF

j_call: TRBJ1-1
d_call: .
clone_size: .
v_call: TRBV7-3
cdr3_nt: TGTGCCAGCAGCCCAACCCGGGACTCTGAAGCTTTCTTT
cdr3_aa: CASSPTRDSEAFF

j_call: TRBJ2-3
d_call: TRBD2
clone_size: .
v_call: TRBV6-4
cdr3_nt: TGTGCCAGCAGTGAGCGGGGGGCCACAGATACGCAGTATTTT
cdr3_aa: CASSERGATDTQYF

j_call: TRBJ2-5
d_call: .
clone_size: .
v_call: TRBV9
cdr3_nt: TGTGCCAGCAGCGTAGCGGGAGATCGGGAGACCCAGTACTTC
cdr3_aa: CASSVAGDRETQYF

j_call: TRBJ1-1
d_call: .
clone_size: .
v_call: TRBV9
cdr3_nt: TGTGCCAGCAGCGCCCCACTCGGGGTTATCACTGAAGCTTTCTTT
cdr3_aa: CASSAPLGVITEAFF

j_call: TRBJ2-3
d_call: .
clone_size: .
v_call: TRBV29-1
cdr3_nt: TGCAGCGTTGAAGGTGGAAAGGGGTTAAGCACAGATACGCAGTATTTT
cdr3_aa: CSVEGGKGLSTDTQYF

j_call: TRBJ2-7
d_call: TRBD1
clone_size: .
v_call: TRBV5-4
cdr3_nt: TGTGCCAGCAGCCTCCCTAAGGGACAGGGTAATTACGAGCAGTACTTC
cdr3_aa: CASSLPKGQGNYEQYF

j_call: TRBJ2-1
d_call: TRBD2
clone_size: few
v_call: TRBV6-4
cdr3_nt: TGTGCCAGCAGTGACACTAGCGGGGGGGCCCATGAGCAGTTCTTC
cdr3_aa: CASSDTSGGAHEQFF

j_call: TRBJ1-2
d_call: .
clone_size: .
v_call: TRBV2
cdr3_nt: TGTGCCAGCAGTGAATGGGGGACCGGGGGGGGAGCCCGCACCTTC
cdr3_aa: CASSEWGTGGGARTF

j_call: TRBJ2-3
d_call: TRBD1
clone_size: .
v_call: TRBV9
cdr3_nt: TGTGCCAGCAGCGCCGAGGGACAGAGACGCACAGATACGCAGTATTTT
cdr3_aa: CASSAEGQRRTDTQYF

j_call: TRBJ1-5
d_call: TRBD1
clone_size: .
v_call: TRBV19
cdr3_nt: TGTGCCAGTAGTACCGACAGGGAGCAGCCCCAGCATTTT
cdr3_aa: CASSTDREQPQHF

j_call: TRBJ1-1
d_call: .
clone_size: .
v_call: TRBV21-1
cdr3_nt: TGTGCCAGCAGCCACCAGGGGGACACTGAAGCTTTCTTT
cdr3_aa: CASSHQGDTEAFF

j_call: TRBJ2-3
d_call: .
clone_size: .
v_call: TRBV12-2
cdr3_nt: TGTGCAAGTCGCTCCATCCCGTTAGGGGAGGGGCGGGTATCAGATACGCAGTATTTT
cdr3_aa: CASRSIPLGEGRVSDTQYF